Listed below are T cell receptor beta chains from one sample, sequenced in a study of T cell repertoires in ileal Crohn's disease. The table came from immunoSEQ multiplex PCR; TCRdb's copy has only in-frame clones and leaves some out. The sample shows some 1,800 clones, 88% of them seen only once. The material sequenced was ileal tissue. Receptor source: an adult with Crohn's disease. The CDR3 runs from the conserved cysteine through the conserved F or W. A D gene is named only where the DNA matches it firmly. Size values are once, few and many counts, or a class for expanded clones, and some rows have none.

abundance	d_gene	v_gene	j_gene	CDR3nt	CDR3aa
.	TRBD2	TRBV27	TRBJ2-3	TGTGCCAGCAGTTTCCTAGCGGGGATCGGAGATACGCAGTATTTT	CASSFLAGIGDTQYF
.	.	TRBV5-5	TRBJ2-1	TGTGCCAGCAGCTACCGACCTGGGGATGAGCAGTTCTTC	CASSYRPGDEQFF
once	TRBD2	TRBV7-3	TRBJ2-3	TGTGCCAGCAGCCTCGGGACTAGCGGGGCGGGGACAGATACGCAGTATTTT	CASSLGTSGAGTDTQYF
.	.	TRBV27	TRBJ1-2	TGTGCCAGCAGACCCCTGGGGGGGTCCTATGGCTACACCTTT	CASRPLGGSYGYTF
.	.	TRBV27	TRBJ1-5	TGTGCCAGCAGTTTATCGAGTTCGTTGAAGCCCCAGCATTTT	CASSLSSSLKPQHF
once	.	TRBV27	TRBJ1-1	TGTGCCAGCAGTCCCTTCACAGGGTACACTGAAGCTTTCTTT	CASSPFTGYTEAFF
.	TRBD2	TRBV28	TRBJ2-7	TGTGCCAGCAGTTCCGGGGGACTAGCGGGAGGGTACGAGCAGTACTTC	CASSSGGLAGGYEQYF
.	.	TRBV4-3	TRBJ2-1	TGCGCCAGCAGCCAAATCTTAGGCTCAGACAATGAGCAGTTCTTC	CASSQILGSDNEQFF
.	.	TRBV4-3	TRBJ2-7	TGCGCCAGCAGCCCCCAGTCGGGCTACGAGCAGTACTTC	CASSPQSGYEQYF
.	TRBD1	TRBV14	TRBJ2-7	TGTGCCAGCAGCCAAGGGACAGGGCCCTACGAGCAGTACTTC	CASSQGTGPYEQYF
.	.	TRBV25-1	TRBJ1-1	TGTGCCAGCAGTGTTCGAGAAGCTTCCACTGAAGCTTTCTTT	CASSVREASTEAFF
.	TRBD1	TRBV18	TRBJ1-2	TGTGCCAGCTCAGGGGGACAGCGCGACAGTGGCTACACCTTC	CASSGGQRDSGYTF
.	.	TRBV7-2	TRBJ2-5	TGTGCCAGCAGCACTACACAATTCCAAGAGACCCAGTACTTC	CASSTTQFQETQYF
.	TRBD2	TRBV4-2	TRBJ2-1	TGTGCCAGCAGCCAGGCGACAGCGGGAGGACGCACCAATGAGCAGTTCTTC	CASSQATAGGRTNEQFF
.	.	TRBV5-1	TRBJ2-1	TGCGCCAGCAGCTTTCAAGCCAACAATGAGCAGTTCTTC	CASSFQANNEQFF
.	.	TRBV25-1	TRBJ1-3	TGTGCCAGCACTGGGACATACGAAACTGGAAACACCATATATTTT	CASTGTYETGNTIYF
.	.	TRBV15	TRBJ2-5	TGTGCCACCAGCAGAGATGGACAGTTGGGGGAGACCCAGTACTTC	CATSRDGQLGETQYF
.	.	TRBV15	TRBJ2-2	TGTGCCACCAGCAGACCCAGGGACGGCGGGGAGCTGTTTTTT	CATSRPRDGGELFF
.	.	TRBV6-6	TRBJ2-7	TGTGCCAGCAGTTACTCGAGTGCGACCTACGAGCAGTACTTC	CASSYSSATYEQYF
.	.	TRBV28	TRBJ1-3	TGTGCCAGCAGCCCTGTAGGGAGTTCTGGAAACACCATATATTTT	CASSPVGSSGNTIYF
.	.	TRBV7-9	TRBJ1-2	TGTGCCAGCAGCTTTGGGGGCTATGGCTACACCTTC	CASSFGGYGYTF
few	TRBD1	TRBV6-1	TRBJ2-7	TGTGCCAGCAGTGAACGGGACAGGGGCTACGAGCAGTACTTC	CASSERDRGYEQYF
.	.	TRBV11-1	TRBJ2-6	TGTGCCAGCAGCTTAGATAACAGGTTACACTCTGGGGCCAACGTCCTGACTTTC	CASSLDNRLHSGANVLTF
.	TRBD2	TRBV5-1	TRBJ2-3	TGCGCCAGCAGCTTGCGTGTAGGGACTAGCAGGAATACGCAGTATTTT	CASSLRVGTSRNTQYF
.	.	TRBV9	TRBJ2-2	TGTGCCAGCAGCGTAGTTGAGACAGCGAACACCGGGGAGCTGTTTTTT	CASSVVETANTGELFF
.	.	TRBV5-1	TRBJ2-3	TGCGCCAGCAGCCAACCCCCGACAGGACGCACAGATACGCAGTATTTT	CASSQPPTGRTDTQYF
.	.	TRBV12-2	TRBJ1-3	TGTGCAAGTCGCTTAGCGCACGCCTCGGGTGCAGGGGATACTGGAAACACCATATATTTT	CASRLAHASGAGDTGNTIYF
.	.	TRBV12-5	TRBJ2-5	TGTGCTAGTGGTCTTTGGACGGGAGAGACCCAGTACTTC	CASGLWTGETQYF
.	.	TRBV7-6	TRBJ1-3	TGTGCCAGCAGCTTGGAGAACACCATATATTTT	CASSLENTIYF
.	TRBD1	TRBV5-1	TRBJ2-7	TGCGCCAGCAGCTGGGGGACAGACTACGAGCAGTACTTC	CASSWGTDYEQYF
.	.	TRBV12-5	TRBJ2-3	TGTGCTAGTGGTTTCCCCCGTCCCACAGATACGCAGTATTTT	CASGFPRPTDTQYF
.	.	TRBV6-4	TRBJ1-1	TGTGCCAGCAGTGCGTGGGGGGGCAACCCTTTGACTGAAGCTTTCTTT	CASSAWGGNPLTEAFF
few	.	TRBV27	TRBJ2-3	TGTGCCAGCAGTTTAAATCAGCAGGGGAGCCAGTATTTT	CASSLNQQGSQYF
.	.	TRBV11-2	TRBJ2-7	TGTGCCAGCAGCCCATTTGTCGACGAGCAGTACTTC	CASSPFVDEQYF
.	.	TRBV5-1	TRBJ1-4	TGCGCCAGCAGCTTGGCCCAGGCGGCCTTCCCTAATGAAAAACTGTTTTTT	CASSLAQAAFPNEKLFF
.	.	TRBV27	TRBJ2-1	TGTGCCAGCAGTTTATTTCGGAGGGGTGAGCAGTTCTTC	CASSLFRRGEQFF
.	.	TRBV20-1	TRBJ1-2	TGCAGGGGATTAGGGGGTGATATCTACACCTTC	CRGLGGDIYTF
.	.	TRBV14	TRBJ2-7	TGTGCCAGCAGCCAAGTCGACGGGCCCTACGAGCAGTACTTC	CASSQVDGPYEQYF
.	.	TRBV7-2	TRBJ2-7	TGTGCCAGCAGATCTACTATGAAGCAGTACTTC	CASRSTMKQYF
.	.	TRBV9	TRBJ2-1	TGTGCCAGCAGCGCGACTAGTAGGAATGAGCAGTTCTTC	CASSATSRNEQFF
.	.	TRBV30	TRBJ1-1	TGTGCCTGCAAGGGACCTACGAACACTGAAGCTTTCTTT	CACKGPTNTEAFF
.	TRBD2	TRBV6-4	TRBJ2-1	TGTGCCAGCAGCCGGGGACTAGCGGCAAACAATGAGCAGTTCTTC	CASSRGLAANNEQFF
.	TRBD1	TRBV19	TRBJ1-3	TGTGCCACCGGAGTACAGGGGGCGCTCCGAAACACCATATATTTT	CATGVQGALRNTIYF
.	.	TRBV5-1	TRBJ2-5	TGCGCCAGCAGCTTGGTGGCGGGGCAGCAGGAGACCCAGTACTTC	CASSLVAGQQETQYF
.	.	TRBV5-1	TRBJ1-3	TGCGCCAGCAGCTTGATGGGGGGCGGAAACACCATATATTTT	CASSLMGGGNTIYF
.	.	TRBV21-1	TRBJ2-1	TGTGCCAGCAGCAAAGTTTATGCTAGCGGGAGGGGTAATGAGCAGTTCTTC	CASSKVYASGRGNEQFF
once	.	TRBV6-5	TRBJ1-1	TGTGCCAGCAGTTCGCACATGGCACGAGCTGAAGCTTTCTTT	CASSSHMARAEAFF
.	TRBD1	TRBV6-6	TRBJ1-2	TGTGCCACCACCCGCCAGCAGGGGGATGGTTATGGCTACACCTTC	CATTRQQGDGYGYTF
.	.	TRBV15	TRBJ1-2	TGTGCCACCAGCAGAGATAGGGGGATTCAGGGAGGCTACACCTTC	CATSRDRGIQGGYTF
.	TRBD1	TRBV5-1	TRBJ2-7	TGCGCCAGCAGCTTAACATGGACAGGGGAACCCTACGAGCAGTACTTC	CASSLTWTGEPYEQYF
.	TRBD1	TRBV18	TRBJ1-1	TGTGCCAGCTCACCAGGGCAGGGGGCCGAAGCTTTCTTT	CASSPGQGAEAFF
.	TRBD2	TRBV6-5	TRBJ2-5	TGTGCCAGCAGTTTCAGGGCGGGAGTGGGGCAAGAGACCCAGTACTTC	CASSFRAGVGQETQYF
.	.	TRBV19	TRBJ1-5	TGTGCCAGTAGTACTGGACAGTTTATAAATCAGCCCCAGCATTTT	CASSTGQFINQPQHF
.	.	TRBV5-6	TRBJ2-3	TGTGCCAGCAGCCAGACTATGGGCACAGATACGCAGTATTTT	CASSQTMGTDTQYF
.	TRBD2	TRBV5-1	TRBJ2-1	TGCGCCAGCAGCGGGACTAGCGGGGCCCCCTACAATGAGCAGTTCTTC	CASSGTSGAPYNEQFF
.	.	TRBV5-1	TRBJ1-1	TGCGCCAGCAGCTTGGGGTTGGGGTCAGAGAGGGGAGCTTTCTTT	CASSLGLGSERGAFF